This T cell receptor (beta chain) was observed in a study of T-cell reconstitution after alpha-beta-depleted transplantation in children. A few counts support this clonotype. Unique molecular identifiers were used in preparing the TCRbeta library. TCRdb analysed the PCR reads with MiXCR anew, one entry per CDR3 protein. The sample yields 670,000 or so distinct CDR3 sequences, around 13% seen once. Germline CDR1 reads DFQATT; CDR2 reads SNEGSKA (reference sequence). V dropped 3 bases and J dropped 4; count of bases not matched to a gene: 8. The length of the CDR3 is 16 residues. The sequences come from PBMCs, collected before TCRalphabeta/CD19-depleted stem cell transplant. The source is a girl aged 2 to 9 with congenital amegakaryocytic thrombocytopenia, due to receive a stem cell transplant. The rearrangement uses TRBV20-1 and TRBJ2-3; 12 bases are a match to TRBD2. Here the CDR3 reads CSASPLAGGPSDTQYF. The DNA of the CDR3 is TGCAGTGCTAGCCCCCTAGCGGGAGGGCCGTCAGATACGCAGTATTTT.